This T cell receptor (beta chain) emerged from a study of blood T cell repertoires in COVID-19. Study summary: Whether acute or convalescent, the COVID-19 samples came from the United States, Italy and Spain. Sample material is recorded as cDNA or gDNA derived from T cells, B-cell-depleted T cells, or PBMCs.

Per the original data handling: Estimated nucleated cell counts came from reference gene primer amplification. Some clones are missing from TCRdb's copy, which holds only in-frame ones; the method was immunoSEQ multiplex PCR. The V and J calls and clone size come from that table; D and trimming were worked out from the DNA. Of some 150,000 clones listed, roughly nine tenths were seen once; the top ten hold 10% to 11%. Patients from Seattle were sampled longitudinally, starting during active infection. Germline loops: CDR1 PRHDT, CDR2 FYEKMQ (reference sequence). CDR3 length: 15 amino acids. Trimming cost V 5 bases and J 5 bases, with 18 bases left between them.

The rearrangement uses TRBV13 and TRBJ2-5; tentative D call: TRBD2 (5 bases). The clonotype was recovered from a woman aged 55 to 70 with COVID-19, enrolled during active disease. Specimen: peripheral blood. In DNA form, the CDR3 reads TGTGCCAGCAGCACCCGGACTGCGCCTGGGGAGACCCAGTACTTC. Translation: CASSTRTAPGETQYF.